This paragraph reports one T cell receptor (beta chain). Its antigen is unknown. Each of the CD4+ naive, central memory, regulatory and stem cell-like memory populations was sorted via CD45RO/CCR7/CD25/CD127/CD95/CD27. The data originate from a study of beta chain features in type 1 diabetes. Findings and limits, study-wide: Type 1 diabetes patients showed a moderate but significant shortening of TCRB CDR3s in all four CD4+ subsets.

What was sequenced were expressed TCRB transcripts, since all of the isolated RNA had been reverse transcribed. Assay: immunoSEQ multiplex PCR; the TCRdb copy retains only in-frame clones and omits some. The table includes 350,000 or so clones, roughly a fifth detected once. The sample consisted of naive CD4+ T cells from blood. The source is a woman between 18 and 29 years old in good health.

The CDR3 nucleotides read TGCAGCGTGGCCAGGGGAAATCTGAACACTGAAGCTTTCTTT. Translated, it gives CSVARGNLNTEAFF. The genes are TRBV29-1 and TRBJ1-1; perhaps TRBD1 as D (6 bases). The germline V gene has CDR1 SQVTM and CDR2 ANQGSEA. V lost 6 bases, J lost 0 bases, and 14 bases lay in between. CDR3 length equals 14 residues.